This is a list of T cell receptor gamma chains from one sample in a study of Vδ1+ human thymocytes. TCRdb re-processed the multiplex PCR reads via CATT. Of some 37,000 gamma-chain clones in the sample, 20% are singletons; the top ten hold less than 2%. Sequencing was done on a sample of Vdelta1+ gamma-delta thymocytes from the thymus. The receptors were sampled from a girl in the first two years of life who had congenital heart surgery. The CDR3 runs from the conserved cysteine through the conserved F or W. The order of the fields is clone size, V gene, J gene, CDR3 DNA, CDR3 protein. A clone size is listed for some rows: how often the clone was seen (once, few, many), or a class if it is expanded.

clone_size: NA; v_call: TRGV2; j_call: TRGJ1/TRGJ2; cdr3_nt: TGTGCCACCTGGGCCGGGGGGAGCTGTTATAAGAAACTCTTT; cdr3_aa: CATWAGGSCYKKLF
clone_size: NA; v_call: TRGV2; j_call: TRGJ1/TRGJ2; cdr3_nt: TGTGCCACCTGGGACGAGCTTAATAAGAAACTCTTT; cdr3_aa: CATWDELNKKLF
clone_size: NA; v_call: TRGV9; j_call: TRGJ1/TRGJ2; cdr3_nt: TGTGCCTTGTCGCAGAAGAAACTCTTT; cdr3_aa: CALSQKKLF
clone_size: NA; v_call: TRGV9; j_call: TRGJ1/TRGJ2; cdr3_nt: TGTGCCTTGTGGGAGACCCCCCTTTTTAAGAAACTCTTT; cdr3_aa: CALWETPLFKKLF
clone_size: few; v_call: TRGV4; j_call: TRGJ1/TRGJ2; cdr3_nt: TGTGCCACCTGGGATGGGCATCGACTAAATTATTATAAGAAACTCTTT; cdr3_aa: CATWDGHRLNYYKKLF
clone_size: NA; v_call: TRGV4; j_call: TRGJ1/TRGJ2; cdr3_nt: TGTGCCACCTGGGACGGGGGCGGGAAACTCTTT; cdr3_aa: CATWDGGGKLF
clone_size: NA; v_call: TRGV2; j_call: TRGJ1/TRGJ2; cdr3_nt: TGTGCCACCTGGGACGGGTGGGATTCGGGTTATTATAAGAAACTCTTT; cdr3_aa: CATWDGWDSGYYKKLF
clone_size: few; v_call: TRGV5; j_call: TRGJ1/TRGJ2; cdr3_nt: TGTGCCACCTGGGACCCCGAGGAGAAACTCTTT; cdr3_aa: CATWDPEEKLF
clone_size: NA; v_call: TRGV9; j_call: TRGJP2; cdr3_nt: TGTGCCTTGTGGGAGGTGCGCAGGGGTAGTGATTGGATCAAGACGTTT; cdr3_aa: CALWEVRRGSDWIKTF
clone_size: NA; v_call: TRGV2; j_call: TRGJ1/TRGJ2; cdr3_nt: TGTGCCACCTGGGATGAGCCGCGTTATTATAAGAAACTCTTT; cdr3_aa: CATWDEPRYYKKLF
clone_size: NA; v_call: TRGV4; j_call: TRGJ1/TRGJ2; cdr3_nt: TGTGCCACCTGGGATGGCAACTTGGGTTATAAGAAACTCTTT; cdr3_aa: CATWDGNLGYKKLF
clone_size: NA; v_call: TRGV9; j_call: TRGJP; cdr3_nt: TGTGCCTTGTGGGAGGCCCGCCGGGAGTTGGGCAAAAAAATCAAGGTATTT; cdr3_aa: CALWEARRELGKKIKVF
clone_size: NA; v_call: TRGV2; j_call: TRGJ1/TRGJ2; cdr3_nt: TGTGCCACCTGGGACGTCTCTCCCTATTATAAGAAACTCTTT; cdr3_aa: CATWDVSPYYKKLF
clone_size: NA; v_call: TRGV5; j_call: TRGJ1/TRGJ2; cdr3_nt: TGTGCCACCTGGGACAGGCTCCATCCTTATTATAAGAAACTCTTT; cdr3_aa: CATWDRLHPYYKKLF
clone_size: few; v_call: TRGV9; j_call: TRGJ1/TRGJ2; cdr3_nt: TGTGCCTTGTGGGAGCCTAATTATAAGAAACTCTTT; cdr3_aa: CALWEPNYKKLF
clone_size: few; v_call: TRGV4; j_call: TRGJ1/TRGJ2; cdr3_nt: TGTGCCACCTGGGATGGGCCTGGCTATAAGAAACTCTTT; cdr3_aa: CATWDGPGYKKLF
clone_size: few; v_call: TRGV9; j_call: TRGJ1/TRGJ2; cdr3_nt: TGTGCCTTGTGGGAGTCCACTAATTATTATAAGAAACTCTTT; cdr3_aa: CALWESTNYYKKLF
clone_size: NA; v_call: TRGV3; j_call: TRGJ1/TRGJ2; cdr3_nt: TGTGCCACCTGGGACGTAGGCTATAAGAAACTCTTT; cdr3_aa: CATWDVGYKKLF
clone_size: few; v_call: TRGV4; j_call: TRGJ1/TRGJ2; cdr3_nt: TGTGCCACCTGGGATGGGAAGGAGGGAAAGAAACTCTTT; cdr3_aa: CATWDGKEGKKLF
clone_size: NA; v_call: TRGV9; j_call: TRGJ1/TRGJ2; cdr3_nt: TGTGCCTTGTGGGAGGTTTCCCCCCGCGATAAGAAACTCTTT; cdr3_aa: CALWEVSPRDKKLF
clone_size: NA; v_call: TRGV4; j_call: TRGJP2; cdr3_nt: TGTGCCACCTGGGATGAGCCCCATAGTAGTGATTGGATCAAGACGTTT; cdr3_aa: CATWDEPHSSDWIKTF
clone_size: NA; v_call: TRGV4; j_call: TRGJ1/TRGJ2; cdr3_nt: TGTGCCACCTGGGGTGGATGGGAGTATAAGAAACTCTTT; cdr3_aa: CATWGGWEYKKLF
clone_size: few; v_call: TRGV9; j_call: TRGJ1/TRGJ2; cdr3_nt: TGTGCCTTGTGGGAGCCCCTATATTATAAGAAACTCTTT; cdr3_aa: CALWEPLYYKKLF
clone_size: NA; v_call: TRGV2; j_call: TRGJP1; cdr3_nt: TGTGCCACCTGGGACGGGCCGGGGAATACCACTGGTTGGTTCAAGATATTT; cdr3_aa: CATWDGPGNTTGWFKIF
clone_size: NA; v_call: TRGV9; j_call: TRGJP; cdr3_nt: TGTGCCTTGTGGGACGCGCAAGAGTTGGGCAAAAAAATCAAGGTATTT; cdr3_aa: CALWDAQELGKKIKVF